This TCR beta chain was documented in a study of Graves' ophthalmopathy and Graves' hyperthyroidism. Across the study: Hyperthyroidism counted as stable given no ophthalmopathy within 18 months of follow-up. Findings and limits, study-wide: Between ophthalmopathy and stable hyperthyroidism, a 13-signature model drew a separation with roughly 88% sensitivity and around 80% specificity. Appearing in blood as well were most expanded thyroid clonotypes above 0.001 frequency.

The hyperthyroidism patients, aged 18 to 65, had been newly diagnosed, with under 2 months' duration. Amplification targeted the TCR beta CDR3 regions, with RNA transcripts as the source material. HTBI-primed RT-PCR formed the first round, and a multiplex PCR formed the second. Via MiXCR, TCRdb re-called the multiplex PCR reads, giving one row per CDR3 protein. The repertoire holds around 1.1 million distinct CDR3 sequences, 36% seen once, with 11% in the top ten. Trimming stripped 2 bases from V and 5 bases from J, with 16 bases between. The CDR3 length is 15 residues. The germline gives CDR1 ENHRY, CDR2 SYGVKD. At least ten counts were recorded for this clonotype. Its antigen is unknown.

The TCR sequence derives from an adult man with Graves' hyperthyroidism. The sample was peripheral blood or thyroid tissue (not recorded which). The V and J genes are TRBV10-3 and TRBJ2-7; D remains unclear. This CDR3 is CAISEGFEDGDEQYF. CDR3 in DNA: TGTGCCATCAGTGAGGGGTTCGAGGATGGGGACGAGCAGTACTTC.